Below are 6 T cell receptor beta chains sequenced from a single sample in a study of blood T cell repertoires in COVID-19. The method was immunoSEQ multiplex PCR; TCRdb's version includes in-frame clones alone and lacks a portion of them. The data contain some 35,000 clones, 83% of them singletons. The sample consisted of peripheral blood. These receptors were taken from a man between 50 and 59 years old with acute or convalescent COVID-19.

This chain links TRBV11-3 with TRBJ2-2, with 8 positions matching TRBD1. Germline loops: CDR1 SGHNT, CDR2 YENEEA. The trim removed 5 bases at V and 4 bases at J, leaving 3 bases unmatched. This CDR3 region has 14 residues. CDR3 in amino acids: CASSQTGVTGELFF. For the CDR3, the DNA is TGTGCCAGCAGCCAGACAGGGGTCACCGGGGAGCTGTTTTTT.

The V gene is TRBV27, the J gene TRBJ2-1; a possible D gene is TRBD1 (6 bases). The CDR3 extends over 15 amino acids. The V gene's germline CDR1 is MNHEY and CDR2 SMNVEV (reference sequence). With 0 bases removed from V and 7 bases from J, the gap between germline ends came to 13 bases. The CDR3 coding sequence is TGTGCCAGCAGTTTATCCTCTTCTAGGGGGAATGAGCAGTTCTTC. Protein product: CASSLSSSRGNEQFF.

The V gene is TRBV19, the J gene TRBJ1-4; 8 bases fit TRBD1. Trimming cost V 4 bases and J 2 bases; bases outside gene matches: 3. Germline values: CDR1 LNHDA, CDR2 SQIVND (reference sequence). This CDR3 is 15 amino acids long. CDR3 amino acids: CASSTHRGTNEKLFF. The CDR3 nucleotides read TGTGCCAGTAGTACTCACAGGGGGACTAATGAAAAACTGTTTTTT.

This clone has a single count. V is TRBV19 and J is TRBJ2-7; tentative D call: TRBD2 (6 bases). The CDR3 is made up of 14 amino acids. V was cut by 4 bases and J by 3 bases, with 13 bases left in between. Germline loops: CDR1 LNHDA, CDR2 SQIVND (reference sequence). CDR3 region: CASSRGVRDYEQYF. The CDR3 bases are TGTGCCAGTAGTAGGGGGGTCAGAGACTACGAGCAGTACTTC.

DNA for the CDR3: TGCGCCAGCAGTCCAGACAGGGGGCTAAATCAGCCCCAGCATTTT. Protein: CASSPDRGLNQPQHF. This chain uses TRBV10-2 with TRBJ1-5, with TRBD1 identical over 10 bases. V lost 5 bases and J lost 4; bases outside the gene matches: 5. CDR1 is WSHSY and CDR2 is SAAADI in the germline V gene. The CDR3 runs 15 residues.

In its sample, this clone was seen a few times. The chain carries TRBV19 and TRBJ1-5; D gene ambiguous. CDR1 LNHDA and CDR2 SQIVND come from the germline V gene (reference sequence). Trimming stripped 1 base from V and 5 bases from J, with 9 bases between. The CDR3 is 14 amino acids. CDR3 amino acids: CASSIGGPHQPQHF. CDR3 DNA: TGTGCCAGTAGTATAGGAGGGCCTCATCAGCCCCAGCATTTT.